One and the same sample provided the 8 T cell receptor beta chains below, sequenced in a study of T cell responses to AZD1222 COVID-19 vaccine. Assay: immunoSEQ multiplex PCR; the TCRdb copy retains only in-frame clones and omits some. The repertoire has about 140,000 clones, 92% of them found once; the top ten carry around 1.7%. The sample in question was peripheral blood, obtained on day 0 of AZD1222 vaccination. The receptor set was obtained from an adult in good health.

This chain joins TRBV3-1 (or the pseudogene TRBV3-2) and TRBJ1-6; perhaps TRBD1 as D (6 bases). Germline CDR1 is LGHDT and CDR2 is YNNKEL (reference sequence). The CDR3 runs to 14 residues. Trimming left V 4 bases short and J 8 bases short, with 12 bases between. The CDR3 spells CASSRTGRDSPLHF. CDR3 nucleotides: TGTGCCAGCAGCCGCACAGGGAGGGATTCACCCCTCCACTTT.

This clone was found a few times. The gene calls are TRBV27 and TRBJ2-5; D remains unclear. Trimming removed 6 bases at V and 4 bases at J, with 12 bases between. This CDR3 has 13 residues. Germline V gene lookup returns CDR1 MNHEY and CDR2 SMNVEV (reference sequence). CDR3 nucleotides: TGTGCCAGCAGGATAGCAGGCGGAGAGACCCAGTACTTC. It is translated as CASRIAGGETQYF.

The chain has TRBV29-1 and TRBJ2-7; possible D gene TRBD1, 6 bases. This CDR3 is built from 15 residues. Germline V gene lookup returns CDR1 SQVTM and CDR2 ANQGSEA. V was cut by 4 bases and J by 1 base, with 17 bases left in between. Here the CDR3 DNA reads TGCAGCGTTGGGGGGCGCAGGGGATATTCCTACGAGCAGTACTTC. Translation gives CSVGGRRGYSYEQYF.

This rearrangement joins TRBV5-1 to TRBJ2-1; TRBD2 aligns across 8 bases. CDR3 length: 14 amino acids. Germline CDR1 is SGHRS and CDR2 is YFSETQ. The trim removed 6 bases at V and 2 bases at J, leaving 4 bases unmatched. CDR3 nucleotide sequence: TGCGCCAGCACCCTAGCGGGTACCTACAATGAGCAGTTCTTC. Amino acids: CASTLAGTYNEQFF.

This CDR3 reads CASSAVGGSHEQFF. The CDR3 DNA is TGTGCCAGCAGCGCCGTGGGGGGAAGCCATGAGCAGTTCTTC. This sequence joins TRBV9 and TRBJ2-1; TRBD2 might be the D (6 bases). CDR3 size: 14 residues. CDR1 and CDR2 (germline): SGDLS, YYNGEE. The V end was cut by 3 bases, the J end by 8 bases, with 15 bases between. The entire variable domain, with the rest obtained from reference TRBV9 and TRBJ2-1, is as follows: DSGVTQTPKHLITATGQRVTLRCSPRSGDLSVYWYQQSLDQGLQFLIQYYNGEERAKGNILERFSAQQFPDLHSELNLSSLELGDSALYFCASSAVGGSHEQFFGPGTRLTVL.

This chain links TRBV21-1 with TRBJ2-5. TRBV21-1 corresponds to a pseudogene. The CDR3 has 17 residues. CDR3 sequence: CASSKVAESRTGETQYF. In DNA, the CDR3 is TGTGCCAGCAGCAAAGTGGCGGAATCGAGGACGGGTGAGACCCAGTACTTC.

V usage is TRBV27 and J usage is TRBJ1-2, with TRBD1 as a possible D gene (5 bases). The CDR3 covers 13 residues. V lost 6 bases and J lost 1, with 9 bases in between. CDR1 is MNHEY, CDR2 SMNVEV, per germline (reference sequence). This CDR3 reads CASRSGLNYGYTF. CDR3 DNA sequence: TGTGCCAGCAGATCGGGACTTAACTATGGCTACACCTTC.

This clone is a singleton in its sample. This chain links TRBV6-5 with TRBJ2-2; no clear D. Germline loops: CDR1 MNHEY, CDR2 SVGAGI. V was shortened by 6 bases and J by 8 bases, with 10 bases between the two germline ends. The CDR3 consists of 12 residues. The CDR3 spells CASRPVRGELFF. For the CDR3, the DNA is TGTGCCAGCAGACCCGTGCGGGGGGAGCTGTTTTTT.